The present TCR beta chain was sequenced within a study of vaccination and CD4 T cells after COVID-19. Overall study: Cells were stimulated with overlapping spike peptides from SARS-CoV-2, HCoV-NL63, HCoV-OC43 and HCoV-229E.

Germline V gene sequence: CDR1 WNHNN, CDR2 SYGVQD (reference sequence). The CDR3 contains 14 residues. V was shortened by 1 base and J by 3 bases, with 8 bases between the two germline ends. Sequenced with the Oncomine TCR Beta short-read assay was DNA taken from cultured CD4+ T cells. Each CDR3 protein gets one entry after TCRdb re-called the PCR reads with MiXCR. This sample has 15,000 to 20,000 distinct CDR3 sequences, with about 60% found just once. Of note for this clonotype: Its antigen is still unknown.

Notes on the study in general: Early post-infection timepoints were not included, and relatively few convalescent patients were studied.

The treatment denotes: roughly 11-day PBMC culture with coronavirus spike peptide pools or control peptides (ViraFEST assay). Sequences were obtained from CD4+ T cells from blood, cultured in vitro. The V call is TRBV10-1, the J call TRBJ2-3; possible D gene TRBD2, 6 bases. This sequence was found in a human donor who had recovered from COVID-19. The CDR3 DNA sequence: TGCGCCAGCAGTGAGTATCGGGGGACAGATACGCAGTATTTT. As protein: CASSEYRGTDTQYF.